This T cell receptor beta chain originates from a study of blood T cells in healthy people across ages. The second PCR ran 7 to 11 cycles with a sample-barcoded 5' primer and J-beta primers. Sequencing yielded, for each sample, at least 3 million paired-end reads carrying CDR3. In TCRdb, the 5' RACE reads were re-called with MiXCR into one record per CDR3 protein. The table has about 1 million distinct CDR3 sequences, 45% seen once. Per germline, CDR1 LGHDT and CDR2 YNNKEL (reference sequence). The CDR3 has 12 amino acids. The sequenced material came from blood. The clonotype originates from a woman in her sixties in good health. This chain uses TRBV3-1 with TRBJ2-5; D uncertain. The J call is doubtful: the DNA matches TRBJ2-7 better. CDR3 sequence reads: CASSQVEREQYF. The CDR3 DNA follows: TGTGCCAGCAGCCAAGTCGAGCGCGAGCAGTACTTC.